This note documents a single T cell receptor (beta chain) sequence. Its specificity is not known. These data come from a study of T-cell memory formation after mild COVID-19. MiXCR, run by TCRdb on the 5' RACE reads, gives a single entry per CDR3 protein. The table lists 55,000 to 75,000 distinct CDR3 sequences, about 27% of them singletons. General study points: Within pre-infection memory, some responding clones were found, suggesting cross-reactive memory joined.

The V and J ends lost 1 base and 3 bases respectively, with 13 bases between them. This CDR3 spans 15 amino acids. The germline V gene has CDR1 MGHRA and CDR2 YSYEKL. V gene TRBV4-1 combines with J gene TRBJ2-7; weak D call: TRBD1 (6 bases). The receptor was derived from a man in his late teens or twenties who had mild COVID-19 (a few samples of this study predate the infection). Cell type and time point are not known. The sample taken for sequencing was PBMCs or a T cell subset sorted from them (not recorded which). In DNA, the CDR3 is TGCGCCAGCAGCCAAGGTGGGACACCCCTCTACGAGCAGTACTTC. Translation: CASSQGGTPLYEQYF.